The clone carrying this TCR beta chain was counted ten times or more. The antigen remains undetermined. The data are from a study of CD8 T cells in ankylosing spondylitis. Broader study findings: Disease-linked clones displayed a CD8+ phenotype and appeared relatively rarely in peripheral blood. Seemingly characteristic of ankylosing spondylitis blood was a TCR beta motif consisting of about 8 highly homologous variants.

TCRdb independently ran MiXCR on the 5' RACE reads; one entry per CDR3 protein. The data contain 150,000 to 200,000 distinct CDR3 sequences, over 10% of them singletons. The sequence derives from a male donor with ankylosing spondylitis or in good health (not recorded which). Sequencing was performed on blood, either unsorted or a sorted T cell fraction (not recorded which).

The CDR3 protein is CASSQDRLAGTYEQYF. The CDR3 bases are TGTGCCAGCAGCCAAGATCGACTAGCGGGAACCTACGAGCAGTACTTC. The rearrangement joins TRBV14 to TRBJ2-7; 11 positions match TRBD2. The CDR3 totals 16 residues. With 0 bases clipped from V and 2 bases from J, the junction kept 3 bases outside the gene matches. The germline V gene encodes CDR1 SGHDN and CDR2 FVKESK. Drawing the rest from reference TRBV14 and TRBJ2-7, the complete variable domain is EAGVTQFPSHSVIEKGQTVTLRCDPISGHDNLYWYRRVMGKEIKFLLHFVKESKQDESGMPNNRFLAERTGGTYSTLKVQPAELEDSGVYFCASSQDRLAGTYEQYFGPGTRLTVT.